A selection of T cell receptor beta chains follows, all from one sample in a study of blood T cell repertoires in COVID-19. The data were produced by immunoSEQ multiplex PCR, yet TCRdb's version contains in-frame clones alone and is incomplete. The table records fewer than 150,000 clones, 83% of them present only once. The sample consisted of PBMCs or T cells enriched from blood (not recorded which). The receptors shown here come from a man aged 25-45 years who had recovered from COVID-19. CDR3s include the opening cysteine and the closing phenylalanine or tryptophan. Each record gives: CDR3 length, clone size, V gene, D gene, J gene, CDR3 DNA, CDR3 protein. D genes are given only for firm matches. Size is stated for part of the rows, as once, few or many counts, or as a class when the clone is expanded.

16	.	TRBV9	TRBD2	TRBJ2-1	TGTGCCAGCAGCGTAGAGAGGGTAGCGGGAGACAATGAGCAGTTCTTC	CASSVERVAGDNEQFF
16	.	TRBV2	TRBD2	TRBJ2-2	TGTGCCAGCAGTGTTTTAGGGACTAGCGGCACCGGGGAGCTGTTTTTT	CASSVLGTSGTGELFF
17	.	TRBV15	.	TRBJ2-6	TGTGCCACCAGCAGAGTCATAGGACTTACTGGGGCCAACGTCCTGACTTTC	CATSRVIGLTGANVLTF
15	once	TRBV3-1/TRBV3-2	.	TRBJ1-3	TGTGCCAGCAGCCAAGCTTGGGAGGCAGGAAACACCATATATTTT	CASSQAWEAGNTIYF
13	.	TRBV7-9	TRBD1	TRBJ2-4	TGTGCCAGCAGTCTCGACAGGGCAAACATTCAGTACTTC	CASSLDRANIQYF
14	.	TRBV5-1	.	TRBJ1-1	TGCGCCAGCAGCTTGGGACTGACGAACACTGAAGCTTTCTTT	CASSLGLTNTEAFF
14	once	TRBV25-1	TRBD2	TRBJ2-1	TGTGCCAGCAGTGAGACTAGCGGCTACAATGAGCAGTTCTTC	CASSETSGYNEQFF
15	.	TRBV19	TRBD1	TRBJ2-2	TGTGCCAGTAGTCTCCGGACAGGGGAGACCGGGGAGCTGTTTTTT	CASSLRTGETGELFF
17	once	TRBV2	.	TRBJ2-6	TGTGCCAGCAGCTCCGACAGAACCCCCTCTGGGGCCAACGTCCTGACTTTC	CASSSDRTPSGANVLTF
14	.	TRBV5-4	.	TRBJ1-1	TGTGCCAGCAGCTTGAACAACGTGAACACTGAAGCTTTCTTT	CASSLNNVNTEAFF
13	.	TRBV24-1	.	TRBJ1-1	TGTGCCACCAGTGATAGCCGGAGCACTGAAGCTTTCTTT	CATSDSRSTEAFF
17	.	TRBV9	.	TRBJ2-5	TGTGCCAGCAGCGTAGTAAGACAGCCCAGGCCCCAAGAGACCCAGTACTTC	CASSVVRQPRPQETQYF
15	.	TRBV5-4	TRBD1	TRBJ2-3	TGTGCCAGCAGCTCGGGACAGGGTAGCACAGATACGCAGTATTTT	CASSSGQGSTDTQYF
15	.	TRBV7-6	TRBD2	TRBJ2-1	TGTGCCAGCAGCCGGACTAGCGGGGGGGCCAATGAGCAGTTCTTC	CASSRTSGGANEQFF
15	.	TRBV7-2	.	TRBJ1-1	TGTGCCAGCAGCTTATTTAGGGGCCTTAACACTGAAGCTTTCTTT	CASSLFRGLNTEAFF
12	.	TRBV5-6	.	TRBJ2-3	TGTGCCAGTCACACAGGGTCAGATACGCAGTATTTT	CASHTGSDTQYF
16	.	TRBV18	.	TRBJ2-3	TGTGCCAGCTCACCCCTCGGTAGCCTTACCACAGATACGCAGTATTTT	CASSPLGSLTTDTQYF
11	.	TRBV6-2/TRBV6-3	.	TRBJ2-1	TGTGCCAGCAGTTACCAGAATGAGCAGTTCTTC	CASSYQNEQFF
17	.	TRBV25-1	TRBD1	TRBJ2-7	TGTGCCAGCAGTGAATGGAATGCCGGGACAGGGCTCTACGAGCAGTACTTC	CASSEWNAGTGLYEQYF
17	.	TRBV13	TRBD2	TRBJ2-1	TGTGCCAGCAGCTTAATTAGCCCGGGACTAGCGGGAAATGAGCAGTTCTTC	CASSLISPGLAGNEQFF
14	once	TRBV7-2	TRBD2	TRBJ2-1	TGTGCCACTCGGGGGGACGGGTCCTACAATGAGCAGTTCTTC	CATRGDGSYNEQFF
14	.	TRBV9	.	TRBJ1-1	TGTGCCAGCAGCGCCTTCCCCCTGAACACTGAAGCTTTCTTT	CASSAFPLNTEAFF
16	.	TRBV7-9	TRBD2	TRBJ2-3	TGTGCCAGCAGCTTTCTAGCGGGAGAATCTACAGATACGCAGTATTTT	CASSFLAGESTDTQYF
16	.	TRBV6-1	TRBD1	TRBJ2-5	TGTGCCAGCAGTGGAGGGACAGGACGAGCCCCAGAGACCCAGTACTTC	CASSGGTGRAPETQYF
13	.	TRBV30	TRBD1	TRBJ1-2	TGTGCCGGGATGACAGGGGGTAACTATGGCTACACCTTC	CAGMTGGNYGYTF
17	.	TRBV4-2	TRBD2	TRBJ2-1	TGTGCCAGCAGCCCGGGACTAGCGGGAGGATCCTACAATGAGCAGTTCTTC	CASSPGLAGGSYNEQFF
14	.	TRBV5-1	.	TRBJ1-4	TGCGCCAGCAGCTTGGACAGGGCCAATGAAAAACTGTTTTTT	CASSLDRANEKLFF
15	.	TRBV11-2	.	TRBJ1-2	TGTGCCAGCAGCTTAGGATCCGGGGGGGGCTATGGCTACACCTTC	CASSLGSGGGYGYTF
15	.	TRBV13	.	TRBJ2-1	TGTGCCAGCAGCGACCCCCGAAGGGCGGGTGTTGAGCAGTTCTTC	CASSDPRRAGVEQFF
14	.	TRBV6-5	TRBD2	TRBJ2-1	TGTGCCAGCAGATCTTGGACTAGCGATCGTTCGTCGGTCTTC	CASRSWTSDRSSVF
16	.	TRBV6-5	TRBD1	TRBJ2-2	TGTGCCAGCAGTTACTCTCCGGACAGGGGGAACGGGGAGCTGTTTTTT	CASSYSPDRGNGELFF
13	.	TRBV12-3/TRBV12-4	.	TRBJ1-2	TGTGCCAGCAGTTTAGGAACTGAGGGTGGCTACACCTTC	CASSLGTEGGYTF
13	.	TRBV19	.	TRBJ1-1	TGTGCCAGTAGTATGGAACAGTCCATTGGGGCTTTCTTT	CASSMEQSIGAFF
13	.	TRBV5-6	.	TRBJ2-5	TGTGCCAGCAGCTTGGGGCGGCAAGAGACCCAGTACTTC	CASSLGRQETQYF
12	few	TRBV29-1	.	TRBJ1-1	TGCAGCGGAGGGGGAGGGGGCACTGAAGCTTTCTTT	CSGGGGGTEAFF
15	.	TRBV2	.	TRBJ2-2	TGTGCCAGCAGGTACAGGGAGAAGAGCACCGGGGAGCTGTTTTTT	CASRYREKSTGELFF
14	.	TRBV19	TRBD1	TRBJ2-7	TGTGCCAGTAGTACCCGACAGGGGTCGTACGAGCAGTACTTC	CASSTRQGSYEQYF
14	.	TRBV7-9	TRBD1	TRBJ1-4	TGTGCCAGCAGCGCCGGGACAGGGACTGAAAAACTGTTTTTT	CASSAGTGTEKLFF
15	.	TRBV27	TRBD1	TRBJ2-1	TGTGCCAGCAGTGGAGGACAGGGGAGGGTTGGTGAGCAGTTCTTC	CASSGGQGRVGEQFF
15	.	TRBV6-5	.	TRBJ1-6	TGTGCCAGCAGTTACGCCTTGGGACACAATTCACCCCTCCACTTT	CASSYALGHNSPLHF
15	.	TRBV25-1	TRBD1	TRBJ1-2	TGTGCCAGCAGGCCCGCCGACGACAGGGACTATGGCTACACCTTC	CASRPADDRDYGYTF
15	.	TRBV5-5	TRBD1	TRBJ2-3	TGTGCCAGCAGCTTGAACAGGGGAAGAGGAGATACGCAGTATTTT	CASSLNRGRGDTQYF
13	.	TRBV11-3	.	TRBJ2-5	TGTGCCAGCAGCCTCGGGAGCGGAGAGACCCAGTACTTC	CASSLGSGETQYF
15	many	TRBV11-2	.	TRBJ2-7	TGTGCCAGCAGCTTAGTGGTACAGGGAATGGTCGAGCAGTACTTC	CASSLVVQGMVEQYF
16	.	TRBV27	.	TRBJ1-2	TGTGCCAGCGCCTTAGGAGGGGCCTACGCTAACTATGGCTACACCTTC	CASALGGAYANYGYTF
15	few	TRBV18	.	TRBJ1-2	TGTGCCAGCTCACCGGAGACAGAGACTAACTATGGCTACACCTTC	CASSPETETNYGYTF
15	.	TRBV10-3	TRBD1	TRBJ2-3	TGTGCCATCAGTCCCGGGACAGGGGTTGTAGATACGCAGTATTTT	CAISPGTGVVDTQYF
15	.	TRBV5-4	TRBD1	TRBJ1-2	TGTGCCAGCAGCTTGGCCCGACAGGGAGACTATGGCTACACCTTC	CASSLARQGDYGYTF
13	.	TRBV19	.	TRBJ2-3	TGTGCCAGTAGTATAGTGGCCACAGATACGCAGTATTTT	CASSIVATDTQYF
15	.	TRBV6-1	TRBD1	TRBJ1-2	TGTGCCAGCAGTGAACAGGCAGGGGGTATCTATGGCTACACCTTC	CASSEQAGGIYGYTF
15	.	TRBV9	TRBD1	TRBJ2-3	TGTGCCAGCAGCGATCCCGGGACAGCTACAGATACGCAGTATTTT	CASSDPGTATDTQYF
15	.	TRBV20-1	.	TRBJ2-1	TGCAGTGCTAGTGCCAGGGGTTTGGTGGTCGATGAGCAGTTCTTC	CSASARGLVVDEQFF